This T cell receptor beta chain was obtained from a study of T cell repertoires in cytomegalovirus infection. On the study more broadly: Selected CMV epitopes included recently identified HLA-C-restricted ones as well as well-studied HLA-B-restricted ones. Shared public TCR beta signatures pointed to both CMV infection and a matching HLA type.

A word on this clonotype: Its specificity is not known.

TCRdb reprocessed the reads via MiXCR and lists one record per CDR3 protein. The table shows fewer than 900,000 distinct CDR3 sequences, with 29% occurring only once. V was trimmed by 5 bases and J by 6 bases, leaving 16 bases between them. Germline CDR1 SGHVS, CDR2 FNYEAQ. The CDR3 has 14 residues. General study points: Cumulative public TCR beta family frequency identified CMV carriers with the relevant HLA. CMV-specific HLA-C-restricted TCR beta clonotypes dominated the ex vivo response.

This clonotype was obtained from a human donor in good health (CMV status not recorded). Some clones in this sample may be carry-over from other donors' samples. The chain recombines TRBV7-6 with TRBJ1-1; D is perhaps TRBD1 (6 bases). The specimen was cultured CD8+ T cells from PBMCs, collected from culture after CMV antigen stimulation. CDR3 bases: TGTGCCAGCAGCCCCTGGACAGTGGGTTCTGAAGCTTTCTTT. It encodes CASSPWTVGSEAFF.